These T cell receptor beta chains were read from a single sample in a study of OX40 agonist ivuxolimab in advanced cancers. Sequencing used immunoSEQ multiplex PCR; TCRdb keeps in-frame clones, though not all of them. Of 80,000 or so clones in the sample, 85% to 90% were seen once. Sequencing used CD4+ or CD8+ T cells sorted from blood, obtained in a trial of the OX40 agonist ivuxolimab. The source is an adult with an advanced solid tumor such as melanoma, head and neck, liver or kidney cancer. Both conserved end residues are part of each CDR3. D genes are given only for firm matches. Clone size, where shown, is once, few, many, or a class for clones that have expanded.

>TRBV27|TRBJ1-2|NA|few
TGTGCCAGCAGTTTCTCCGGGACTGGCGGCTACACCTTC
CASSFSGTGGYTF
>TRBV7-8|TRBJ2-7|NA|NA
TGTGCCAGCAGCTTAATTCAGGGCTCCTACGAGCAGTACTTC
CASSLIQGSYEQYF
>TRBV18|TRBJ2-5|NA|NA
TGTGCCAGCTCACCACGGGGGAGCGCAGTAGAGACCCAGTACTTC
CASSPRGSAVETQYF
>TRBV9|TRBJ2-7|NA|NA
TGTGCCAGCAGCGTAACCCTTGCTTCCTACGAGCAGTACTTC
CASSVTLASYEQYF
>TRBV6-1|TRBJ1-1|NA|NA
TGTGCCAGCGGGGGGGCGTTGAACACTGAAGCTTTCTTT
CASGGALNTEAFF
>TRBV2|TRBJ2-1|NA|NA
TGTGCCAGCAGTGATTCCTACTCCTACAATGAGCAGTTCTTC
CASSDSYSYNEQFF
>TRBV29-1|TRBJ2-4|NA|once
TGCAGCGTCCGCCCCGCAACCGGAGCCAAAAACATTCAGTACTTC
CSVRPATGAKNIQYF
>TRBV30|TRBJ2-1|TRBD2|NA
TGTGCCTGTACTAGCGGGGGCTACAATGAGCAGTTCTTC
CACTSGGYNEQFF
>TRBV5-1|TRBJ2-7|NA|NA
TGCGCCAGCAGGGGGCTCACCATCTACGAGCAGTACTTC
CASRGLTIYEQYF
>TRBV9|TRBJ1-1|NA|NA
TGTGCCAGCAGCGTAGTTGGGTTGAACACTGAAGCTTTCTTT
CASSVVGLNTEAFF
>TRBV28|TRBJ2-2|NA|NA
TGTGCCAGCAGCCCATACCAGGGACGTTCGAAGGAGCTGTTTTTT
CASSPYQGRSKELFF
>TRBV5-1|TRBJ2-7|NA|NA
TGCGCCAGCAGCTTAGACGGATCCTACGAGCAGTACTTC
CASSLDGSYEQYF
>TRBV6-5|TRBJ2-2|NA|NA
TGTGCCAGCAGTTACGCCAGGGAGCTGTTTTTT
CASSYARELFF
>TRBV7-9|TRBJ2-7|NA|NA
TGTGCCAGCAGCTTAGTAATAGGGGGAATCCCCTACGAGCAGTACTTC
CASSLVIGGIPYEQYF
>TRBV2|TRBJ2-3|TRBD2|NA
TGTGCCGGAAGCGGGAGGGCCATAGATACGCAGTATTTT
CAGSGRAIDTQYF
>TRBV30|TRBJ1-3|NA|NA
TGTGCCTGGAGTAGTGGAGGTGCTGGAAACACCATATATTTT
CAWSSGGAGNTIYF
>TRBV7-9|TRBJ2-3|TRBD2|NA
TGTGCCAGCAGCCAACTTAGGGGAGGGCCTGGGGATACGCAGTATTTT
CASSQLRGGPGDTQYF
>TRBV7-8|TRBJ2-7|TRBD2|NA
TGTGCCAGCAGCTTAGCCACAAGCGGGAGTATTAACGAGCAGTACTTC
CASSLATSGSINEQYF
>TRBV7-2|TRBJ1-4|NA|NA
TGTGCCAGCAGCTATACAGGTTCCACTAATGAAAAACTGTTTTTT
CASSYTGSTNEKLFF
>TRBV9|TRBJ2-1|TRBD2|NA
TGTGCCAGCAGCCTCAAAGCTAGCGGGGGGGCCGAGCAGTTCTTC
CASSLKASGGAEQFF
>TRBV7-3|TRBJ1-5|NA|few
TGTGCCAGCAGCTTATTAGAGGGTCAGCCCCAGCATTTT
CASSLLEGQPQHF
>TRBV5-1|TRBJ1-1|NA|NA
TGCGCCAGCAGCTTAATGGGGCGCGACACTGAAGCTTTCTTT
CASSLMGRDTEAFF
>TRBV10-2|TRBJ2-7|NA|once
TGCGCCAGCATGGGACGGACGGACGAGCAGTACTTC
CASMGRTDEQYF
>TRBV11-1|TRBJ2-7|TRBD2|once
TGTGCCAGCAGCATGACTAGCGGGGGGCCCTACGAGCAGTACTTC
CASSMTSGGPYEQYF
>TRBV2|TRBJ2-1|NA|NA
TGTGCCAGCAGTGAGGCAGGGACCAATGAGCAGTTCTTC
CASSEAGTNEQFF
>TRBV4-2|TRBJ1-5|NA|NA
TGTGCCAGCAGCCAATACAGTGGCGGCAATCAGCCCCAGCATTTT
CASSQYSGGNQPQHF
>TRBV5-1|TRBJ1-6|NA|NA
TGCGCCAGCAGCTTGGGGCCAGGCGATAATTCACCCCTCCACTTT
CASSLGPGDNSPLHF
>TRBV7-2|TRBJ2-7|NA|NA
TGTGCCAGCAGCTTAGCCCTGCAGGGCAGCCACGAGCAGTACTTC
CASSLALQGSHEQYF
>TRBV5-4|TRBJ1-2|TRBD1|once
TGTGCCAGCAGCTCTGGGGCGCAGGGGGTTTACTATGGCTACACCTTC
CASSSGAQGVYYGYTF
>TRBV29-1|TRBJ2-7|TRBD2|NA
TGCAGCGTGGGGACTAACTACGAGCAGTACTTC
CSVGTNYEQYF
>TRBV6-1|TRBJ1-2|NA|NA
TGTGCCGGCAGGGTTGACTATGGCTACACCTTC
CAGRVDYGYTF
>TRBV7-8|TRBJ2-5|TRBD2|NA
TGTGCCAGCAGAGCTAGCGGGGGGCCGGGGGAGACCCAGTACTTC
CASRASGGPGETQYF
>TRBV30|TRBJ1-2|NA|NA
TGTGCCTGGGGAGCCCCGACCACTAACTATGGCTACACCTTC
CAWGAPTTNYGYTF
>TRBV18|TRBJ1-5|NA|NA
TGTGCCAGCTCACCTCTGTCCGCCGAGAGCAATCAGCCCCAGCATTTT
CASSPLSAESNQPQHF
>TRBV28|TRBJ2-3|NA|NA
TGTGCCAGCAGGACCCCCGGGAGGCAGTATTTT
CASRTPGRQYF
>TRBV5-1|TRBJ2-2|NA|NA
TGCGCCAGCAGCTTACAGGGAGGTCAGTGGGCCGGGGAGCTGTTTTTT
CASSLQGGQWAGELFF
>TRBV7-9|TRBJ1-1|NA|NA
TGTGCCAGCAGCTTAGCGCATCTCCGACCGAACACTGAAGCTTTCTTT
CASSLAHLRPNTEAFF
>TRBV5-1|TRBJ1-1|NA|NA
TGCGCCAGCAGCCCACAGCTTGGCACTGAAGCTTTCTTT
CASSPQLGTEAFF
>TRBV5-4|TRBJ2-5|TRBD2|NA
TGTGCCAGCAGCTTGGAGGTGCGGGAGGGACAAGAGACCCAGTACTTC
CASSLEVREGQETQYF
>TRBV10-1|TRBJ2-7|NA|NA
TGCGCCAGCAGTGAAGGGGGCTCCTACGAGCAGTACTTC
CASSEGGSYEQYF
>TRBV7-9|TRBJ2-1|NA|NA
TGTGCCAGCAGCTTAGAGAGGGGTGTAATAGACAATGAGCAGTTCTTC
CASSLERGVIDNEQFF
>TRBV7-2|TRBJ2-2|NA|NA
TGTGCCAGCAGCCCCGGCTACAACACCGGGGAGCTGTTTTTT
CASSPGYNTGELFF
>TRBV5-4|TRBJ2-3|TRBD1|few
TGTGCCAGCACCCCCGGACAGGGTTTAGATACGCAGTATTTT
CASTPGQGLDTQYF
>TRBV20-1|TRBJ2-2|NA|NA
TGCAGTGCTAGTTCCCCCGGGGAGCTGTTTTTT
CSASSPGELFF
>TRBV4-1|TRBJ1-4|NA|NA
TGCGCCAGCAGCCGGGGAACTAATGAAAAACTGTTTTTT
CASSRGTNEKLFF
>TRBV5-1|TRBJ1-3|NA|NA
TGCGCCAGCAGCTTGGGTGGCAGGACGGCGGGAAACACCATATATTTT
CASSLGGRTAGNTIYF
>TRBV7-9|TRBJ1-2|TRBD1|NA
TGTGCCAGCAGCTTAGCGCGGACAGGGAGGGGCTATGGCTACACCTTC
CASSLARTGRGYGYTF
>TRBV7-2|TRBJ2-7|NA|NA
TGTGCCAGCAGCTCAGCGGGGACACTGGGTCCGGGCTTC
CASSSAGTLGPGF
>TRBV6-5|TRBJ1-2|NA|NA
TGTGCCAGCCGACAGTGGAACTATGGCTACACCTTC
CASRQWNYGYTF
>TRBV27|TRBJ2-7|NA|NA
TGTGCCAGCAGTAGGGACACTATAGGGGAGCAGTACTTC
CASSRDTIGEQYF
>TRBV19|TRBJ1-6|TRBD1|once
TGTGCCAGTAGTGCACAACAGGGGGAAGGATCACCCCTCCACTTT
CASSAQQGEGSPLHF
>TRBV6-1|TRBJ2-7|NA|NA
TGTGCCAGCAGCCAAAGTTATCACCACGAGCAGTACTTC
CASSQSYHHEQYF
>TRBV5-4|TRBJ2-7|TRBD2|NA
TGTGCCAGCAGCTTGCTGAGCGGGACGAAGGAGCAGTACTTC
CASSLLSGTKEQYF
>TRBV19|TRBJ1-4|NA|NA
TGTGCCAGTAGCCCGAACGAAAAACTGTTTTTT
CASSPNEKLFF
>TRBV30|TRBJ2-7|TRBD2|once
TGTGCCTGGAGTGGACTAGCGAGCTACGAGCAGTACTTC
CAWSGLASYEQYF
>TRBV7-9|TRBJ2-1|TRBD2|NA
TGTGCCAGCAGCTCGACTAGCGGGAGGAAGAACAATGAGCAGTTCTTC
CASSSTSGRKNNEQFF
>TRBV6-5|TRBJ2-7|NA|NA
TGTGCCAGCAGTTACCCCCCGGTAGCTGGCGGCGAGCAGTACTTC
CASSYPPVAGGEQYF
>TRBV7-3|TRBJ1-5|TRBD1|NA
TGTGCCAGCAGCTCAAAGGGACAGATCAATCAGCCCCAGCATTTT
CASSSKGQINQPQHF
>TRBV27|TRBJ2-1|NA|once
TGTGCCAGCGGGGGGAGCTCCTACAATGAGCAGTTCTTC
CASGGSSYNEQFF
>TRBV6-5|TRBJ2-7|TRBD1|NA
TGTGCCAGCAGTTACTCTGGGACAGGGAACCCATCGCAGTACTTC
CASSYSGTGNPSQYF